The next 5 T cell receptor beta chains were all read from a single sample in a study of blood T cell repertoires in COVID-19. Repertoires were generated with immunoSEQ multiplex PCR, while TCRdb's copy carries only in-frame clones and drops some. This table holds 95,000 to 110,000 clones, approximately 84% found once. The sample was peripheral blood. The origin of the receptors is a human donor in a cohort sampled during active COVID-19.

This clone came up once. This chain uses TRBV20-1 with TRBJ2-4; TRBD1 matches 7 bases. Trimming cost V 6 bases and J 7 bases; bases outside gene matches: 3. Germline-derived CDR1 and CDR2 are DFQATT and SNEGSKA (reference sequence). The CDR3 sequence is 11 residues long. The CDR3 loop is CSAPTGNIQYF. The CDR3 coding sequence is TGCAGTGCACCGACAGGGAACATTCAGTACTTC.

The rearrangement uses TRBV19 and TRBJ2-7, with 9 positions matching TRBD1. Germline lookup yields CDR1 LNHDA and CDR2 SQIVND (reference sequence). The CDR3 consists of 16 residues. After removal of 4 bases from V and 1 base from J, the junction contained 8 bases not matched to a gene. The CDR3 bases are TGTGCCAGTAGTACCCTGGGACAGGGAGGATCCTACGAGCAGTACTTC. Amino acids: CASSTLGQGGSYEQYF. Combining the CDR3 with reference TRBV19 and TRBJ2-7 gives the whole variable domain DGGITQSPKYLFRKEGQNVTLSCEQNLNHDAMYWYRQDPGQGLRLIYYSQIVNDFQKGDIAEGYSVSREKKESFPLTVTSAQKNPTAFYLCASSTLGQGGSYEQYFGPGTRLTVT.

This clone was seen a handful of times. The rearrangement uses TRBV7-2 and TRBJ2-3; unclear D gene. Trimming removed 2 bases from V and 2 bases from J, with 11 bases in between. Germline lookup yields CDR1 SGHTA and CDR2 FQGNSA. The CDR3 has 15 amino acids. Here the CDR3 reads CASSLSSIFTDTQYF. DNA of the CDR3: TGTGCCAGCAGCTTATCTAGTATATTCACAGATACGCAGTATTTT.

This clone was recorded once. The chain couples TRBV13 to TRBJ2-3, with 8 positions matching TRBD2. Trimming at V came to 4 bases and at J to 6 bases, leaving 21 bases not matched to a gene. The CDR3 covers 19 residues. Germline V gene lookup returns CDR1 PRHDT and CDR2 FYEKMQ (reference sequence). The CDR3: CASSSKTSALPFGWDTQYF. The CDR3 DNA sequence: TGTGCCAGCAGCTCGAAGACTAGCGCACTACCTTTCGGGTGGGATACGCAGTATTTT.

This chain joins TRBV11-2 and TRBJ2-7; no firm D call. Germline V gives CDR1 SGHAT, CDR2 FQNNGV. Trimming shortened V by 3 bases and J by 0 bases, and 18 bases separated the two germline ends. CDR3 length: 17 amino acids. CDR3 sequence (DNA): TGTGCCAGCAGCTTCTCCGGGTTGGCTCCCAGCTCCTACGAGCAGTACTTC. This encodes CASSFSGLAPSSYEQYF.